The clone carrying this T cell receptor beta chain is a singleton in its sample. Profiled with immunoSEQ multiplex PCR; TCRdb holds only in-frame clones, not every one. Of 200,000 to 300,000 clones listed, around 90% are singletons. This entry is derived from a study of blood T cell repertoires in COVID-19. Germline loops: CDR1 PRHDT, CDR2 FYEKMQ (reference sequence). The V gene end was trimmed by 4 bases and the J gene end by 6 bases; junction bases not matched to a gene: 5. This CDR3 is 15 amino acids long. This sequence was found in a man in his fifties or sixties who had recovered from COVID-19. The material sequenced was peripheral blood. This chain uses TRBV13 with TRBJ2-3; TRBD2 matches 12 bases. The CDR3 reads CASSSPSGGVDTQYF. CDR3 bases: TGTGCCAGCAGCTCCCCTAGCGGGGGGGTGGATACGCAGTATTTT.